This record looks at one T cell receptor beta chain sequence and its context. The antigen is unknown. CDR1 is DFQATT, CDR2 SNEGSKA, per germline (reference sequence). The CDR3 covers 16 residues. The source of the sample is a study of T cells expressing NK-cell markers. Study-level background: In sorted CD3+CD56+NKG2C+, CD3+CD56+NKG2C- and CD3+CD56-NKG2C+ T cells, TCR beta repertoires were obtained. Seven of the eight sequenced donors were classified as HCMV-seropositive, and one was classified as seronegative. Study-wide results and caveats: The same clonotypes also predominated in the CD3+CD56-NKG2C+ fraction of several donors.

TCRdb re-called the 5' RACE reads and catalogs CDR3 proteins one per entry, DNA excluded. Its listing shows 300,000 to 450,000 distinct CDR3 sequences. The sample was blood T cells: a sorted CD56 or NKG2C T cell subset, CD4+ or CD8+ T cells, or bulk PBMC T cells (not recorded which). The source of this sequence is a man aged 18-70 years in good health. This chain connects TRBV20-1 to TRBJ2-4; TCRdb returns TRBD2, unconfirmable since there is no DNA. CDR3 amino acids: CSAREGSGGSKNIQYF.